These 14 T cell receptor beta chains were all obtained from the same sample, sequenced in a study of early T cells in non-severe SARS-CoV-2 infection. One entry per CDR3 protein, called by TCRdb with MiXCR from the 5' RACE reads. The sample records 70,000 to 95,000 distinct CDR3 sequences, about 11% being singletons. The sequenced sample was whole blood. The receptors derive from an adult who was a healthcare worker with PCR-confirmed SARS-CoV-2 infection or an uninfected control (not recorded which).

This rearrangement joins TRBV5-1 to TRBJ2-3; 8 bases are a match to TRBD2. This CDR3 spans 16 amino acids. Germline CDR1 SGHRS, CDR2 YFSETQ. V trimming: 0 bases; J trimming: 1 base; junction bases outside the gene matches: 4. CDR3 DNA sequence: TGCGCCAGCAGCTTGGCCCCAGCGGGAGGCACAGATACGCAGTATTTT. Protein sequence: CASSLAPAGGTDTQYF.

This clonotype was seen at least ten times. The chain is built from TRBV27 and TRBJ2-1; the match to TRBD1 covers 7 bases. This CDR3 is built from 13 residues. Germline loops: CDR1 MNHEY, CDR2 SMNVEV (reference sequence). The V and J ends lost 10 bases and 5 bases, in that order; junction bases with no gene match: 8. As DNA, the CDR3 is TGTGCCATCCGGACAGGAGCCAACAATGAGCAGTTCTTC. This codes for CAIRTGANNEQFF.

This clonotype was detected only a few times. The V gene is TRBV3-1, the J gene TRBJ2-7; 8 bases agree with TRBD1. The CDR3 covers 16 residues. The junction had 11 bases not matched to a gene; V was cut back by 1 base and J by 6 bases. Germline-derived CDR1 and CDR2 are LGHDT and YNNKEL (reference sequence). The CDR3 bases are TGTGCCAGCAGCCAAGGTTCCTGGACAGGGCGCCTCGAGCAGTACTTC. This codes for CASSQGSWTGRLEQYF.

This clonotype showed up just a few times. The chain uses TRBV6-6 and TRBJ1-6; tentative D call: TRBD1 (5 bases). The germline CDR1 and CDR2 sequences are MNHNY and SVGAGI (reference sequence). The CDR3 is made up of 14 amino acids. Trimming stripped 5 bases from V and 13 bases from J, with 18 bases between. CDR3 region: CASSQQARVAPLHF. The DNA of the CDR3 is TGTGCCAGCAGTCAACAGGCCAGAGTAGCCCCCCTCCACTTT.

Ten or more counts support this clonotype. V is TRBV11-2 and J is TRBJ2-3, with D possibly being TRBD2 (6 bases). Germline V gene sequence: CDR1 SGHAT, CDR2 FQNNGV. The CDR3 runs 15 residues. V lost 0 bases, J lost 4 bases, and 11 bases lay in between. The CDR3 nucleotides are TGTGCCAGCAGCTTAGAGGTTGGGGGGTCAGATACGCAGTATTTT. Its protein product is CASSLEVGGSDTQYF.

This clonotype occurred many times. V gene TRBV12-3 or TRBV12-4 combines with J gene TRBJ2-5, with 9 positions matching TRBD1. V dropped 3 bases and J dropped 2; count of bases not matched to a gene: 1. This CDR3 is 14 amino acids long. The CDR3 DNA follows: TGTGCCAGCAGTTTCGGGACAGGGCAAGAGACCCAGTACTTC. As protein: CASSFGTGQETQYF.

Comment on this clonotype: The junction and the germline gene differ at one end; a read error may be behind it. The V and J genes are TRBV25-1 and TRBJ2-6; D uncertain. The CDR3 is 13 residues long. The germline V gene has CDR1 MGHDK and CDR2 SYGVNS. CDR3: CASLLSWANVLTF. CDR3 nucleotides: TGTGCCAGCCTACTCTCTTGGGCCAACGTCCTGACTTTC.

J is TRBJ1-6 and V is TRBV5-5; D call uncertain. Trimming took off 1 base at V and 9 bases at J, with 8 bases between the two ends. Germline lookup yields CDR1 SGHKS and CDR2 YYEKEE (reference sequence). This CDR3 spans 13 amino acids. CDR3 loop: CASSLTALSPLHF. The CDR3 DNA sequence: TGTGCCAGCAGCTTGACGGCACTTTCACCCCTCCACTTT.

In this sample, this clonotype turned up many times. V gene TRBV2 combines with J gene TRBJ1-5; 8 bases line up with TRBD1. Germline CDR1 reads SNHLY; CDR2 reads FYNNEI. The CDR3 runs to 13 residues. Unmatched junction bases numbered 6, after V lost 6 bases and J lost 8 bases. The CDR3 nucleotides are TGTGCCAGCAGGGAGGACAGGGACGAGCCCCAGCATTTT. As protein: CASREDRDEPQHF.

This clonotype has only a few counts. The rearrangement uses TRBV30 and TRBJ2-1; tentatively, D is TRBD2 (5 bases). V lost 0 bases and J lost 4, with 10 bases in between. CDR3 length: 14 amino acids. CDR1 is GTSNPN, CDR2 SVGIG, per germline (reference sequence). CDR3 coding DNA: TGTGCCTGGAGTGTGGAGGCTTCGTACAATGAGCAGTTCTTC. Its translation: CAWSVEASYNEQFF. Full variable domain (remainder filled in from reference TRBV30 and TRBJ2-1): SQTIHQWPATLVQPVGSPLSLECTVEGTSNPNLYWYRQAAGRGLQLLFYSVGIGQISSEVPQNLSASRPQDRQFILSSKKLLLSDSGFYLCAWSVEASYNEQFFGPGTRLTVL.

The chain carries TRBV6-5 and TRBJ1-1; possibly TRBD1 for D (5 bases). The length of the CDR3 is 14 residues. Germline V lookup: CDR1 MNHEY, CDR2 SVGAGI. Trimming cost V 5 bases and J 4 bases, with 14 bases left between them. CDR3 sequence (DNA): TGTGCCAGCAGTACGGGCCGCGGGGGCACTGAAGCTTTCTTT. It yields the protein CASSTGRGGTEAFF.

J is TRBJ1-6 and V is TRBV4-1; tentatively, D is TRBD1 (5 bases). The CDR3 length is 15 residues. Germline V gives CDR1 MGHRA, CDR2 YSYEKL. V lost 1 base and J lost 4, with 8 bases in between. The CDR3 DNA sequence: TGCGCCAGCAGCCAAGGACAGTCTTATAATTCACCCCTCCACTTT. As protein: CASSQGQSYNSPLHF.

This clonotype was recorded many times. This chain links TRBV15 with TRBJ2-6; a weak D match, TRBD1 (5 bases). CDR1 and CDR2 (germline): LNHNV, YYDKDF (reference sequence). The CDR3 is 17 amino acids. Trimming removed 0 bases at V and 0 bases at J, with 9 bases between. CDR3 residues: CATSRDRGLSGANVLTF. For the CDR3, the DNA is TGTGCCACCAGCAGAGATAGGGGCCTCTCTGGGGCCAACGTCCTGACTTTC. Combining the CDR3 with reference TRBV15 and TRBJ2-6 gives the whole variable domain DAMVIQNPRYQVTQFGKPVTLSCSQTLNHNVMYWYQQKSSQAPKLLFHYYDKDFNNEADTPDNFQSRRPNTSFCFLDIRSPGLGDTAMYLCATSRDRGLSGANVLTFGAGSRLTVL.

This clonotype was seen many times. This chain links TRBV7-2 with TRBJ1-5, with 7 bases that match TRBD1. V lost 5 bases to trimming and J lost 4 bases; unmatched junction nucleotides: 5. The CDR3 totals 14 residues. In germline, CDR1 is SGHTA, CDR2 FQGNSA. In DNA, the CDR3 is TGTGCCAGCAGCCAGGGGGAGATTAATCAGCCCCAGCATTTT. Translating gives CASSQGEINQPQHF.